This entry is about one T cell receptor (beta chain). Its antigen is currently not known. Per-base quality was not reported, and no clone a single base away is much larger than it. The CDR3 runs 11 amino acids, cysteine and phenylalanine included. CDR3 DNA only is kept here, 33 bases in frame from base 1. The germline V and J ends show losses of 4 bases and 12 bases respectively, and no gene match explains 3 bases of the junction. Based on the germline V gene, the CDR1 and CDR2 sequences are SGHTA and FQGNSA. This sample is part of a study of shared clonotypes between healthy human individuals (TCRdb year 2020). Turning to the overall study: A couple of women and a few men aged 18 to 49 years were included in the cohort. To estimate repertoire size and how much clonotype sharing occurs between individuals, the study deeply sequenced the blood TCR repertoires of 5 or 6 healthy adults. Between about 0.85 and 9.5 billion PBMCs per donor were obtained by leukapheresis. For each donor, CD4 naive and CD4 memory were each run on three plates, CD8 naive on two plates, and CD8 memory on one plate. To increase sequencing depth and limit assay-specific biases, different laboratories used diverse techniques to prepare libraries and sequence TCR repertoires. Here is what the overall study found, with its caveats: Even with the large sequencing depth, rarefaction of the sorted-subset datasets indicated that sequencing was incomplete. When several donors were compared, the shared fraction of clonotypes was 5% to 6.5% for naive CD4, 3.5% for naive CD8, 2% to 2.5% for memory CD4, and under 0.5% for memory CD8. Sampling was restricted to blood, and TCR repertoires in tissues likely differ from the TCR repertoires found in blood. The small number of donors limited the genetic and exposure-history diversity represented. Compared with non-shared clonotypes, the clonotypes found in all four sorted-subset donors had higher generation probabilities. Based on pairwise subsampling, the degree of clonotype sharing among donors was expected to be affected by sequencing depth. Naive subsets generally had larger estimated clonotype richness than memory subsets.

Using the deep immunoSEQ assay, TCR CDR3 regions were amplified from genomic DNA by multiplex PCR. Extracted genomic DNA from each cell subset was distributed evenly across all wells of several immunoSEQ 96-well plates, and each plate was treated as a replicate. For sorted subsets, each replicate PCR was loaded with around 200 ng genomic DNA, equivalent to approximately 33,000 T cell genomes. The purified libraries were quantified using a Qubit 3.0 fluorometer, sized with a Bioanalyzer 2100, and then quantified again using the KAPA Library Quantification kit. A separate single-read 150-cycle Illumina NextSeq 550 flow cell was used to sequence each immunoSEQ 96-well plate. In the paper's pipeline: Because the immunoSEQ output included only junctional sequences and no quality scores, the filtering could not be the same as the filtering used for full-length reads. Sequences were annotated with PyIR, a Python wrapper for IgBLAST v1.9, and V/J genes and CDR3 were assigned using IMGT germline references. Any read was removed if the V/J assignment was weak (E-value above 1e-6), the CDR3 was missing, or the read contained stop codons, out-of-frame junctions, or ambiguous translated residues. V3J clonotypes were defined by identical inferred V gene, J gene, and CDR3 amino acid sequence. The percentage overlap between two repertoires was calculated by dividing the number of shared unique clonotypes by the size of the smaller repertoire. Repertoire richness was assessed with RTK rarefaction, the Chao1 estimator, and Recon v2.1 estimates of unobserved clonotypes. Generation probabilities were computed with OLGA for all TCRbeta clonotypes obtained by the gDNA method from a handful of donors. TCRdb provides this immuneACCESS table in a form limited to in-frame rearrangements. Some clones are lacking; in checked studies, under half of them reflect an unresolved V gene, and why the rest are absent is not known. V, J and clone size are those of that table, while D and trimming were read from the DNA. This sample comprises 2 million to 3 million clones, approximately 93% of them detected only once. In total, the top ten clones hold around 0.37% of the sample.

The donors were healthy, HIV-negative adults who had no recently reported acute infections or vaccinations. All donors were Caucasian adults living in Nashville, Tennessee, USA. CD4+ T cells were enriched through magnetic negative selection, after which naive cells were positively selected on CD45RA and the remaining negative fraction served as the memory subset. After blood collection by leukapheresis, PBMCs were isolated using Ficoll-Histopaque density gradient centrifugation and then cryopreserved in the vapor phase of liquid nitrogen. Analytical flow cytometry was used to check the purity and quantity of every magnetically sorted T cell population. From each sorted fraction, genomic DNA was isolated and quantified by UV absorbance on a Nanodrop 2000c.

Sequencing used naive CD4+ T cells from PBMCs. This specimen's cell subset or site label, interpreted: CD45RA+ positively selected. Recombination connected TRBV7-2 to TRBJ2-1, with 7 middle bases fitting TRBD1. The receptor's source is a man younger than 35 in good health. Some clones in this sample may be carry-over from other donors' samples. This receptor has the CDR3 CASSSWTGQFF. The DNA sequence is TGTGCCAGCAGCTCTTGGACAGGGCAGTTCTTC. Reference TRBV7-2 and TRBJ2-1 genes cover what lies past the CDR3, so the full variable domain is GAGVSQSPSNKVTEKGKDVELRCDPISGHTALYWYRQSLGQGLEFLIYFQGNSAPDKSGLPSDRFSAERTGGSVSTLTIQRTQQEDSAVYLCASSSWTGQFFGPGTRLTVL.